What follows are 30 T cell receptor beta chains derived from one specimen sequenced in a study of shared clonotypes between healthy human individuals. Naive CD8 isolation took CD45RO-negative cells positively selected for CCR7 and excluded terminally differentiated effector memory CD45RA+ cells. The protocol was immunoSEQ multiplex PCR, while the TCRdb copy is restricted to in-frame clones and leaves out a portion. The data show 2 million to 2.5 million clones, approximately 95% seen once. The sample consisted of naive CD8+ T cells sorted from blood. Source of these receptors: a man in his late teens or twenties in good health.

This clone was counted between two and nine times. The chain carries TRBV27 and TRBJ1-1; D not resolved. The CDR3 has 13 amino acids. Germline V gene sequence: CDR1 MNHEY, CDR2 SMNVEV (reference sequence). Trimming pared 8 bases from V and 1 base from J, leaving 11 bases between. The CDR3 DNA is TGTGCCAGCCAATGGGGTCGGAACACTGAAGCTTTCTTT. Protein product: CASQWGRNTEAFF.

CDR3 sequence reads: CAISESGIGVDEQYF. Written as DNA, the CDR3 is TGTGCCATCAGTGAGTCAGGGATTGGGGTCGACGAGCAGTACTTC. The V and J genes are TRBV10-3 and TRBJ2-7, with D uncertain. This CDR3 is built from 15 residues. Germline CDR1 ENHRY, CDR2 SYGVKD. V lost 0 bases and J lost 5, with 14 bases in between.

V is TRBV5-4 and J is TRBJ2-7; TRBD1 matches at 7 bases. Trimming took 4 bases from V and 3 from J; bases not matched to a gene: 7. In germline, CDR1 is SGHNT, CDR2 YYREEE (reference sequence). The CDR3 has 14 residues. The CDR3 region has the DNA TGTGCCAGCAGCCACGGGACAGCGGACTACGAGCAGTACTTC. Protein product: CASSHGTADYEQYF.

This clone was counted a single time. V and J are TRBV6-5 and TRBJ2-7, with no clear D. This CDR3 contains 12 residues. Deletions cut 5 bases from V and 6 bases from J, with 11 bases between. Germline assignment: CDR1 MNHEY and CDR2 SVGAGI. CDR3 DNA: TGTGCCAGCAGTACCCCTTCCGCCGAGCAGTACTTC. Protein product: CASSTPSAEQYF.

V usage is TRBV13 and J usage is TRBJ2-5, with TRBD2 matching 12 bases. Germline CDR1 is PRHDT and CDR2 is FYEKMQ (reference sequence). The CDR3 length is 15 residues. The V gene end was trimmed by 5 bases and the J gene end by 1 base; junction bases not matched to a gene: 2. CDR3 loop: CASSQGLAGQETQYF. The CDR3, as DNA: TGTGCCAGCAGCCAGGGACTAGCGGGCCAAGAGACCCAGTACTTC.

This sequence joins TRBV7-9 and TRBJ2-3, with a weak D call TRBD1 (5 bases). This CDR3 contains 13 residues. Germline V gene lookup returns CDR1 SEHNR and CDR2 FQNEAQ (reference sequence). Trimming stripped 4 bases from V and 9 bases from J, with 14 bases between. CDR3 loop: CASSSPDTLTQYF. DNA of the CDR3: TGTGCCAGCAGCTCCCCGGACACGCTAACGCAGTATTTT.

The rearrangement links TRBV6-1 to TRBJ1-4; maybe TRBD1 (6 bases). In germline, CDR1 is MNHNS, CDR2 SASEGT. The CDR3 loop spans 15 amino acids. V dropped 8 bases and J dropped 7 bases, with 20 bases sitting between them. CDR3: CASWWGGQGSEKLFF. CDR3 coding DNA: TGTGCCAGCTGGTGGGGGGGGCAGGGATCTGAAAAACTGTTTTTT.

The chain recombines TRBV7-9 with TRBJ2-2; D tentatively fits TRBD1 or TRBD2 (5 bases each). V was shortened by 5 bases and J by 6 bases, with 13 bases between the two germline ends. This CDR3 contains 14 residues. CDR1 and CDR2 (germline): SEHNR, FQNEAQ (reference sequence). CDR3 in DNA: TGTGCCAGCAGCCACCGTGAGGGGCCCGGGGAGCTGTTTTTT. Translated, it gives CASSHREGPGELFF.

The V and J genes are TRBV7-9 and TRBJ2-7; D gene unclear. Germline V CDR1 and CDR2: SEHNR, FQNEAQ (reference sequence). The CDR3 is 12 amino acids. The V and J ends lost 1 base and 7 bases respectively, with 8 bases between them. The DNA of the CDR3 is TGTGCCAGCAGCTTAGAAGCCCGAGAGCAGTACTTC. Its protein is CASSLEAREQYF.

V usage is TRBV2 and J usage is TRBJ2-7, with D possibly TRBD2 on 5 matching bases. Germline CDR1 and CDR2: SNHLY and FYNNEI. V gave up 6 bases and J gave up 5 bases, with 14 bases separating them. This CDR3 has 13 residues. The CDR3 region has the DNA TGTGCCAGCAGGAGGGTGGTCATGGACGAGCAGTACTTC. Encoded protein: CASRRVVMDEQYF.

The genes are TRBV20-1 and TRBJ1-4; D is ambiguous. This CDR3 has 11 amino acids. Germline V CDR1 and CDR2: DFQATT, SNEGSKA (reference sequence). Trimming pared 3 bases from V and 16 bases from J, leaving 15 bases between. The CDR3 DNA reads TGCAGTGCTAGTTTAGGAGTCGAGGGGTTTTTT. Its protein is CSASLGVEGFF.

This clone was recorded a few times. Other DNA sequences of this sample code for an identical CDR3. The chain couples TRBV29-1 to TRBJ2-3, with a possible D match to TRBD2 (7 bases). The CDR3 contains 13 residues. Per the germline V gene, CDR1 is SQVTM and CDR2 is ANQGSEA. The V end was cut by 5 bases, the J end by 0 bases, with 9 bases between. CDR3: CSVRGGSTDTQYF. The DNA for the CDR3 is TGCAGCGTTAGGGGGGGAAGCACAGATACGCAGTATTTT.

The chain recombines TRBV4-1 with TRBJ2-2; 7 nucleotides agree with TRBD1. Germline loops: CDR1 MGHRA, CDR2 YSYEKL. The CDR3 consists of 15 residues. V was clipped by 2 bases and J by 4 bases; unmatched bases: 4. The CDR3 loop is CASSQLGGITGELFF. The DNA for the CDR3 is TGCGCCAGCAGCCAATTAGGGGGCATCACCGGGGAGCTGTTTTTT.

CDR3 in amino acids: CATSPRDLEQFF. CDR3 nucleotide sequence: TGTGCCACCAGCCCACGGGACTTAGAGCAGTTCTTC. The rearrangement uses TRBV15 and TRBJ2-1, with a tentative D call TRBD2 (6 bases). Trimming left V 5 bases short and J 10 bases short, with 12 bases between. CDR3 size: 12 residues. Germline V gene lookup returns CDR1 LNHNV and CDR2 YYDKDF (reference sequence).

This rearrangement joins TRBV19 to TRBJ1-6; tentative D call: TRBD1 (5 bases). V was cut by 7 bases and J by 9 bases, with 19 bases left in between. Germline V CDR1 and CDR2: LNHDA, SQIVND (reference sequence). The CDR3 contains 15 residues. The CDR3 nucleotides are TGTGCCAGTACCCCCTCCGGGGGAGGTAGTTCACCCCTCCACTTT. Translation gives CASTPSGGGSSPLHF.

The CDR3 DNA follows: TGTGCCAGCAGCTTAGGGGCAAACCCCCCAACTAATGAAAAACTGTTTTTT. Protein: CASSLGANPPTNEKLFF. This chain links TRBV13 with TRBJ1-4; D not resolved. The V and J ends lost 0 bases and 0 bases respectively, with 11 bases between them. The CDR3 has 17 amino acids. CDR1 and CDR2 (germline): PRHDT, FYEKMQ (reference sequence). Full variable domain (remainder filled in from reference TRBV13 and TRBJ1-4): AAGVIQSPRHLIKEKRETATLKCYPIPRHDTVYWYQQGPGQDPQFLISFYEKMQSDKGSIPDRFSAQQFSDYHSELNMSSLELGDSALYFCASSLGANPPTNEKLFFGSGTQLSVL.

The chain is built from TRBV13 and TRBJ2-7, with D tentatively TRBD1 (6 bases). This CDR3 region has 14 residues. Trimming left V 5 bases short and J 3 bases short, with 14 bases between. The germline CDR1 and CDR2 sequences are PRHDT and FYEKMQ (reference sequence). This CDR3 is CASSPGARSYEQYF. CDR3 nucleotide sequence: TGTGCCAGCAGCCCAGGGGCTCGAAGCTACGAGCAGTACTTC.

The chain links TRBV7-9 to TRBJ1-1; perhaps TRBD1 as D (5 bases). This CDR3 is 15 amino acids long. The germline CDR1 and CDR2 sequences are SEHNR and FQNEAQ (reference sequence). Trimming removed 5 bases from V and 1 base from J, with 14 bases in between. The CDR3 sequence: CASSETPGPNTEAFF. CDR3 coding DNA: TGTGCCAGCAGCGAAACCCCGGGACCGAACACTGAAGCTTTCTTT.

The CDR3: CASSLATGDTQYF. In DNA, the CDR3 is TGCGCCAGCAGCCTCGCCACCGGGGATACGCAGTATTTT. This chain links TRBV4-3 with TRBJ2-3, with D unclear. The CDR3 runs 13 residues. Germline V gene sequence: CDR1 LGHNA, CDR2 YSLEER. Trimming shortened V by 4 bases and J by 6 bases, and 11 bases separated the two germline ends.

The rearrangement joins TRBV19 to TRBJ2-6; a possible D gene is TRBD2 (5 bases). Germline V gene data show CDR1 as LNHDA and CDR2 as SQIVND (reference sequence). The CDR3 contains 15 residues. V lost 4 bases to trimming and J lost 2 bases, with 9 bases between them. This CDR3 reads CASSTEVTGANVLTF. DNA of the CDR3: TGTGCCAGTAGTACGGAGGTGACTGGGGCCAACGTCCTGACTTTC.

The DNA of the CDR3 is TGTGCCAGCAGTCGCAGCGCGAGCTCCTACAATGAGCAGTTCTTC. This gives the protein CASSRSASSYNEQFF. This chain connects TRBV27 to TRBJ2-1; D is unclear. CDR1 MNHEY and CDR2 SMNVEV come from the germline V gene (reference sequence). The CDR3 contains 15 residues. The V gene lost 5 bases and the J gene lost 0 bases, with 11 bases spanning the gap.

CDR3 residues: CASSPLISGQDSYEQYF. CDR3 nucleotide sequence: TGTGCCAGCTCACCACTAATTTCGGGACAGGACTCCTACGAGCAGTACTTC. The V call is TRBV18, the J call TRBJ2-7; 8 nucleotides agree with TRBD1. With 1 base clipped from V and 0 bases from J, the junction kept 8 bases outside the gene matches. The CDR3 is 17 amino acids. From germline, CDR1 is KGHSH and CDR2 LQKENI. Together with reference TRBV18 and TRBJ2-7, the CDR3 gives the full variable domain: NAGVMQNPRHLVRRRGQEARLRCSPMKGHSHVYWYRQLPEEGLKFMVYLQKENIIDESGMPKERFSAEFPKEGPSILRIQQVVRGDSAAYFCASSPLISGQDSYEQYFGPGTRLTVT.

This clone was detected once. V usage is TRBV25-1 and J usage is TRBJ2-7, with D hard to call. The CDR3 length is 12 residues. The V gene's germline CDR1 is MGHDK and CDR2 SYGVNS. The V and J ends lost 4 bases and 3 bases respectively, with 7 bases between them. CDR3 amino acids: CASSAPNYEQYF. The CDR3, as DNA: TGTGCCAGCAGTGCTCCCAACTACGAGCAGTACTTC.

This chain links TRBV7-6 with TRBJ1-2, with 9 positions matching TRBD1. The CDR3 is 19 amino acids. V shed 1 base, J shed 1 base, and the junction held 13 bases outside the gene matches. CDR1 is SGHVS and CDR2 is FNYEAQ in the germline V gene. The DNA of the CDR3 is TGTGCCAGCAGCTTAGGTCCCGGGACAGGGCGTTCCCTTAACTATGGCTACACCTTC. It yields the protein CASSLGPGTGRSLNYGYTF.

The CDR3 DNA is TGTGCCAGCAGCTTAGGTGCAGCGGGAGGTTACGAGCAGTACTTC. Amino acids: CASSLGAAGGYEQYF. The V call is TRBV11-2, the J call TRBJ2-7; 9 bases map to TRBD2. CDR3 length: 15 residues. The V and J ends lost 1 base and 4 bases, in that order; junction bases with no gene match: 5. Germline V CDR1 and CDR2: SGHAT, FQNNGV.

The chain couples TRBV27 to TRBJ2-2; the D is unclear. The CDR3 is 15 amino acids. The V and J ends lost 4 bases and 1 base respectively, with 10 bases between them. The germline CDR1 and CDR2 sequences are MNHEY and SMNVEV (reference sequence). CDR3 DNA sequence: TGTGCCAGCAGTTCGGAGTGGGTGAACACCGGGGAGCTGTTTTTT. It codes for CASSSEWVNTGELFF.

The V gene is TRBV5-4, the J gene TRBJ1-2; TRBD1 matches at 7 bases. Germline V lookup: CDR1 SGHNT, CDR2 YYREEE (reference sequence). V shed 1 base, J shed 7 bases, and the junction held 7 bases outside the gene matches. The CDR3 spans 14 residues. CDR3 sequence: CASSLNQGVIGYTF. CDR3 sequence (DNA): TGTGCCAGCAGCTTGAACCAGGGGGTTATTGGCTACACCTTC.

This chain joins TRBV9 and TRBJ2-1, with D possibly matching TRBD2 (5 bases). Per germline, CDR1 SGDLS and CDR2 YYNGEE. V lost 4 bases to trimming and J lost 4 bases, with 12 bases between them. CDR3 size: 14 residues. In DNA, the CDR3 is TGTGCCAGCAGCCCCAGGACTTCTTACAATGAGCAGTTCTTC. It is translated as CASSPRTSYNEQFF. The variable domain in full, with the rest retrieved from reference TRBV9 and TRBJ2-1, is DSGVTQTPKHLITATGQRVTLRCSPRSGDLSVYWYQQSLDQGLQFLIQYYNGEERAKGNILERFSAQQFPDLHSELNLSSLELGDSALYFCASSPRTSYNEQFFGPGTRLTVL.

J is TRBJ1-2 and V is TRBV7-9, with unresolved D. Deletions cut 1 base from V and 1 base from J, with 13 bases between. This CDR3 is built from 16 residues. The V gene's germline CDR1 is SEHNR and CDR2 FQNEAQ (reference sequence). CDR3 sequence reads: CASSLGPAGSNYGYTF. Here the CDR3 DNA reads TGTGCCAGCAGCTTAGGCCCTGCGGGGAGTAACTATGGCTACACCTTC.

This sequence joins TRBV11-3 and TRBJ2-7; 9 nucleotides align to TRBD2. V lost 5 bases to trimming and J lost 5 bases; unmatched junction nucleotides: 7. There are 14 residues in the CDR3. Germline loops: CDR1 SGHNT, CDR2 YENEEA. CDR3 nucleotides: TGTGCCAGCAGCCCCGGGACTAGCACGCACGAGCAGTACTTC. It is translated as CASSPGTSTHEQYF.